This T cell receptor (beta chain) came from a study of cytomegalovirus exposure and HLA in healthy donors. Assay: immunoSEQ multiplex PCR; the TCRdb copy retains only in-frame clones and omits some. Here the sample spans about 89,000 clones, almost 85% being singletons. Germline CDR1 is SGDLS and CDR2 is YYNGEE. The CDR3 extends over 16 amino acids. Trimming shortened V by 4 bases and J by 2 bases, and 16 bases separated the two germline ends. This TCR was sampled from a woman younger than 35 in good health and CMV-seropositive. The chain uses TRBV9 and TRBJ1-3; perhaps TRBD1 as D (6 bases). The sequencing input was PBMCs. CDR3 sequence reads: CASSIGGGSAGNTIYF. The CDR3 nucleotides read TGTGCCAGCAGCATAGGGGGGGGTTCGGCTGGAAACACCATATATTTT.